The present T cell receptor (beta chain) was sequenced within a study of CD8 T cells in ankylosing spondylitis. Findings and limits, study-wide: Earlier work had already found some motif variants in reactive arthritis synovial fluid and blood. Seemingly characteristic of ankylosing spondylitis blood was a TCR beta motif consisting of several highly homologous variants. Matched ankylosing spondylitis synovial fluid reportedly contained a significantly enriched population of disease-linked clones. Researchers report that disease-linked clones proved CD8+ and relatively rare in peripheral blood.

Deletions cut 6 bases from V and 7 bases from J, with 25 bases between. Germline CDR1 is DFQATT and CDR2 is SNEGSKA (reference sequence). This CDR3 region has 15 residues. Construction of TCR beta libraries was performed using quantitative 5'-RACE with molecular barcodes. TCRdb re-called the 5' RACE reads through MiXCR, storing one row per CDR3 protein. The sample consists of about 330,000 distinct CDR3 sequences, 7.5% to 9% of them appearing once. This clonotype showed up just a few times. Its cognate antigen is unknown. The V call is TRBV20-1, the J call TRBJ2-7, with TRBD2 as a possible D gene (6 bases). Material: blood, either unsorted or a sorted T cell fraction (not recorded which). This clonotype was obtained from a male donor with ankylosing spondylitis. The CDR3 DNA sequence: TGCAGTGCCACCTCCGGGGCGGGACGACCGGGAGAGCAGTACTTC. This gives the protein CSATSGAGRPGEQYF.